Listed here are 20 T cell receptor beta chains from one sample, sequenced in a study of patients and donors after allogeneic stem cell transplantation. Each CDR3 protein is one row after TCRdb ran MiXCR on the RT-PCR reads. The repertoire holds about 89,000 distinct CDR3 sequences, about 44% seen once, with roughly 64% in the top ten. Material for sequencing was blood, either unsorted or a sorted T cell fraction (not recorded which). Receptors originate from a human donor who was either an allogeneic HSCT recipient or a stem cell or donor lymphocyte infusion donor (not recorded which). It is not recorded whose cells these are; they may come from a transplant donor.

This clonotype was found many times. The chain has TRBV29-1 and TRBJ1-1; D is uncertain. Trimming took off 4 bases at V and 2 bases at J, with 11 bases between the two ends. This CDR3 region has 13 residues. Germline values: CDR1 SQVTM, CDR2 ANQGSEA. The CDR3 is CSVVFPANTEAFF. DNA for the CDR3: TGCAGCGTTGTCTTTCCAGCAAACACTGAAGCTTTCTTT.

A few counts support this clonotype. The chain is built from TRBV5-1 and TRBJ1-4; the D gene is possibly TRBD1 (6 bases). The CDR3 runs to 16 residues. Germline V gene lookup returns CDR1 SGHRS and CDR2 YFSETQ. Trimming left V 1 base short and J 0 bases short, with 10 bases between. DNA of the CDR3: TGCGCCAGCAGCTTGACAGGGCATTCAACTAATGAAAAACTGTTTTTT. It is translated as CASSLTGHSTNEKLFF.

The rearrangement links TRBV4-3 to TRBJ1-5; perhaps TRBD1 as D (6 bases). Germline CDR1 and CDR2: LGHNA and YSLEER. The CDR3 runs to 15 residues. Trimming took 0 bases from V and 6 from J, leaving 12 bases between them. Here the CDR3 reads CASSQEPQGSQPQHF. CDR3 DNA sequence: TGCGCCAGCAGCCAAGAACCACAGGGAAGTCAGCCCCAGCATTTT.

The chain links TRBV20-1 to TRBJ1-5; D unresolved. The CDR3 is made up of 14 amino acids. The V gene lost 5 bases and the J gene lost 5 bases, with 16 bases spanning the gap. Germline V gives CDR1 DFQATT, CDR2 SNEGSKA (reference sequence). CDR3 loop: CSALDLGVDQPQHF. The CDR3 DNA follows: TGCAGTGCTTTGGACCTGGGTGTTGATCAGCCCCAGCATTTT.

This clonotype came up once. V usage is TRBV28 and J usage is TRBJ1-4, with 10 positions matching TRBD1. This CDR3 has 17 residues. Germline loops: CDR1 MDHEN, CDR2 SYDVKM. V was pared by 5 bases and J by 8 bases, with 14 bases of the junction left unmatched. In DNA, the CDR3 is TGTGCCAGCAGTCTCCGGGACAGGGGCATTGTAGGAGAAAAACTGTTTTTT. It yields the protein CASSLRDRGIVGEKLFF.

This clonotype is a singleton in its sample. This sequence joins TRBV29-1 and TRBJ1-1; no reliable D call. Germline V gives CDR1 SQVTM, CDR2 ANQGSEA. The CDR3 length is 14 residues. V was cut by 4 bases and J by 0 bases, with 12 bases left in between. CDR3 in amino acids: CSVGVGPLNTEAFF. The CDR3 bases are TGCAGCGTTGGGGTAGGGCCCCTGAACACTGAAGCTTTCTTT.

A few counts support this clonotype. The chain has TRBV6-5 and TRBJ1-5, with a tentative D call TRBD1 (5 bases). CDR3 length: 14 residues. In germline, CDR1 is MNHEY, CDR2 SVGAGI. The germline V and J ends were trimmed by 8 bases and 0 bases, with 11 bases remaining between them. CDR3 amino acids: CASGWDASNQPQHF. As DNA, the CDR3 is TGTGCCAGCGGTTGGGACGCTAGCAATCAGCCCCAGCATTTT.

This rearrangement joins TRBV5-1 to TRBJ1-4; 8 bases are shared with TRBD1. The CDR3 is made up of 15 amino acids. Germline CDR1 and CDR2: SGHRS and YFSETQ. J gave up 10 bases and V 3 bases, and 11 bases lay outside the gene matches. CDR3 protein: CASSSDGMTGVKLFF. CDR3 DNA: TGCGCCAGCAGCTCTGATGGGATGACAGGGGTAAAACTGTTTTTT.

The chain joins TRBV20-1 to TRBJ2-7; D is possibly TRBD2 (5 bases). V lost 7 bases to trimming and J lost 4 bases, with 17 bases between them. The CDR3 totals 13 residues. Germline V gene sequence: CDR1 DFQATT, CDR2 SNEGSKA (reference sequence). CDR3 in DNA: TGCAGTGTTCCGGAGACTAACAAGTACGAGCAGTACTTC. Translation: CSVPETNKYEQYF.

V is TRBV5-5 and J is TRBJ1-2; D gene ambiguous. The germline V gene has CDR1 SGHKS and CDR2 YYEKEE (reference sequence). This CDR3 comprises 15 residues. The V and J ends lost 1 base and 3 bases respectively, with 13 bases between them. DNA of the CDR3: TGTGCCAGCAGCTTGCTCCTCACAGATGACTATGGCTACACCTTC. It encodes CASSLLLTDDYGYTF.

A few counts support this clonotype. The chain carries TRBV5-5 and TRBJ1-1, with unresolved D. The CDR3 runs 14 residues. Germline CDR1 and CDR2: SGHKS and YYEKEE (reference sequence). V dropped 2 bases and J dropped 1 base, with 9 bases sitting between them. CDR3 DNA sequence: TGTGCCAGCAGCTTCGGGCAGAGGAACACTGAAGCTTTCTTT. The encoded protein is CASSFGQRNTEAFF.

V and J are TRBV29-1 and TRBJ2-1, with D perhaps TRBD2 (6 bases). Trimming cost V 6 bases and J 5 bases, with 17 bases left between them. Germline lookup yields CDR1 SQVTM and CDR2 ANQGSEA. This CDR3 has 14 amino acids. The CDR3 spells CSVLAEPYDNEQFF. DNA of the CDR3: TGCAGCGTGTTAGCGGAGCCTTACGACAATGAGCAGTTCTTC.

The chain combines TRBV6-5 with TRBJ1-1, with a possible D match to TRBD1 (5 bases). This CDR3 contains 19 residues. The germline V gene has CDR1 MNHEY and CDR2 SVGAGI. V lost 0 bases to trimming and J lost 5 bases, with 25 bases between them. This CDR3 is CASSYSRLQGRIVGTEAFF. The CDR3 bases are TGTGCCAGCAGTTACTCGAGACTTCAGGGAAGAATAGTGGGGACTGAAGCTTTCTTT.

This chain joins TRBV20-1 and TRBJ1-2, with D unclear. The ends were cut back, 4 bases at V and 6 bases at J, with 9 bases in the middle. Germline V gene sequence: CDR1 DFQATT, CDR2 SNEGSKA (reference sequence). CDR3 length: 11 residues. The CDR3 reads CSATDGHGYTF. CDR3 in DNA: TGCAGTGCTACCGACGGGCATGGCTACACCTTC.

The sample holds a few counts of this clonotype. The chain uses TRBV12-3 or TRBV12-4 and TRBJ1-2, with D maybe TRBD1 (6 bases). The CDR3 covers 14 residues. Trimming shortened V by 5 bases and J by 5 bases, and 15 bases separated the two germline ends. CDR3 sequence (DNA): TGTGCCAGCAGTCCCCCCGGGGGGCTTTATGGCTACACCTTC. Translating gives CASSPPGGLYGYTF.

The chain couples TRBV5-1 to TRBJ2-7; no definite D call. The CDR3 loop spans 15 amino acids. Trimming took off 0 bases at V and 4 bases at J, with 14 bases between the two ends. From germline, CDR1 is SGHRS and CDR2 YFSETQ. CDR3 sequence: CASSLVAGDPYEQYF. The CDR3 DNA reads as TGCGCCAGCAGCTTGGTGGCAGGCGACCCTTACGAGCAGTACTTC.

The chain couples TRBV20-1 to TRBJ1-5; D is unclear. Germline V lookup: CDR1 DFQATT, CDR2 SNEGSKA (reference sequence). Trimming removed 4 bases at V and 0 bases at J, with 13 bases between. The CDR3 is 15 residues long. CDR3 sequence reads: CSAIYSGSSNQPQHF. CDR3 nucleotide sequence: TGCAGTGCTATATATAGCGGCAGTAGCAATCAGCCCCAGCATTTT.

This clonotype was counted only a few times. The gene calls are TRBV5-1 and TRBJ1-1; D possibly corresponds to TRBD1 (6 bases). V dropped 2 bases and J dropped 4 bases, with 12 bases sitting between them. Germline V gene lookup returns CDR1 SGHRS and CDR2 YFSETQ. This CDR3 spans 14 amino acids. CDR3: CASSLQGEGTEAFF. CDR3 sequence (DNA): TGCGCCAGCAGCTTACAGGGTGAGGGCACTGAAGCTTTCTTT.

In this sample, this clonotype turned up a few times. V gene TRBV20-1 combines with J gene TRBJ1-3, with 7 bases that match TRBD1. The V gene's germline CDR1 is DFQATT and CDR2 SNEGSKA (reference sequence). After removal of 5 bases from V and 4 bases from J, the junction contained 11 bases not matched to a gene. The CDR3 contains 15 residues. The CDR3 spells CSAVQGISYGNTIYF. For the CDR3, the DNA is TGCAGTGCTGTACAGGGGATATCGTACGGAAACACCATATATTTT.

This chain uses TRBV3-1 with TRBJ2-4; weak D call: TRBD2 (5 bases). The CDR3 runs to 13 residues. Germline CDR1 is LGHDT and CDR2 is YNNKEL (reference sequence). Trimming took 0 bases from V and 9 from J, leaving 9 bases between them. Here the CDR3 DNA reads TGTGCCAGCAGCCAAGATGCCCGGGGCATTCAGTACTTC. As protein: CASSQDARGIQYF.